The 7 T cell receptor beta chains below all came from one sample that was sequenced in a study of regulatory T cells in long-lasting Graves disease. According to the study, TCR beta libraries were built with iRepertoire HTBI primers and CDR3-region Arm-PCR. TCRdb independently ran MiXCR on the multiplex PCR reads; one entry per CDR3 protein. Found here are about 400,000 distinct CDR3 sequences, around 21% of them singletons; the top ten hold 20%. The time point: persistent/refractory GD, antithyroid drugs over 5 years with positive TRAb. Scientists built the TCR library using RNA that was extracted from PBMCs. Source: peripheral blood mononuclear cells (PBMCs), taken when the disease was refractory, from a patient treated with antithyroid drugs. These receptors all come from a female donor with Graves disease.

V gene TRBV6-1 combines with J gene TRBJ1-6, with 7 bases matching TRBD1. The CDR3 contains 15 residues. Trimming at V came to 0 bases and at J to 10 bases, leaving 6 bases not matched to a gene. CDR1 and CDR2 from the germline V gene are MNHNS and SASEGT. CDR3 sequence: CASSEAPPGQSPLHF. DNA of the CDR3: TGTGCCAGCAGTGAAGCACCCCCGGGACAGTCACCCCTCCACTTT.

The chain joins TRBV6-2 or TRBV6-3 to TRBJ2-7; no clear D gene. CDR1 is MNHEY, CDR2 SVGEGT, per germline. CDR3 length: 11 residues. Trimming stripped 6 bases from V and 4 bases from J, with 7 bases between. The CDR3 DNA reads as TGTGCCAGCAGAAATCCGTACGAGCAGTACTTC. Protein product: CASRNPYEQYF.

This clonotype has just a few counts. V usage is TRBV30 and J usage is TRBJ1-2; D is undetermined. V was pared by 0 bases and J by 2 bases, with 10 bases between. The CDR3 is 14 residues long. Germline CDR1 and CDR2: GTSNPN and SVGIG (reference sequence). The CDR3 nucleotides are TGTGCCTGGAGTGTATCTCCAGAAAACTATGGCTACACCTTC. Translation: CAWSVSPENYGYTF.

This clonotype was detected a few times. This chain joins TRBV6-1 and TRBJ1-1; 8 bases line up with TRBD1. Per germline, CDR1 MNHNS and CDR2 SASEGT. With 5 bases clipped from V and 1 base from J, the junction kept 6 bases outside the gene matches. The CDR3 sequence is 15 residues long. The CDR3 DNA follows: TGTGCCAGCAGTCCCTCCGGGACAGGGAACACTGAAGCTTTCTTT. This encodes CASSPSGTGNTEAFF.

This clonotype has a single count. V is TRBV5-1 and J is TRBJ2-7; perhaps TRBD2 as D (6 bases). Trimming took 4 bases from V and 2 from J, leaving 10 bases between them. CDR3 size: 13 residues. Germline V gene lookup returns CDR1 SGHRS and CDR2 YFSETQ. CDR3 DNA sequence: TGCGCCAGCAGCGGGACTGTTGCCTACGAGCAGTACTTC. Amino acid sequence: CASSGTVAYEQYF.

In its sample, this clonotype was seen a few times. The chain uses TRBV6-2 or TRBV6-3 and TRBJ1-1, with 7 nucleotides matching TRBD1. This CDR3 is 15 amino acids long. V shed 6 bases, J shed 4 bases, and the junction held 11 bases outside the gene matches. The germline V gene encodes CDR1 MNHEY and CDR2 SVGEGT. The CDR3 is CASSRGAGDSTEAFF. The CDR3 nucleotides are TGTGCCAGCAGCCGAGGGGCAGGGGACAGCACTGAAGCTTTCTTT.

This clonotype was picked up many times. The chain links TRBV28 to TRBJ2-2; D uncertain. The germline V gene has CDR1 MDHEN and CDR2 SYDVKM. The CDR3 totals 13 residues. The V gene lost 8 bases and the J gene lost 1 base, with 8 bases spanning the gap. CDR3 amino acids: CASFRRNTGELFF. In DNA, the CDR3 is TGTGCCAGCTTCCGGAGGAACACCGGGGAGCTGTTTTTT. Looking up the rest from reference TRBV28 and TRBJ2-2 gives the full variable domain: DVKVTQSSRYLVKRTGEKVFLECVQDMDHENMFWYRQDPGLGLRLIYFSYDVKMKEKGDIPEGYSVSREKKERFSLILESASTNQTSMYLCASFRRNTGELFFGEGSRLTVL.